These 4 T cell receptor beta chains came from one sample sequenced in a study of cytomegalovirus exposure and HLA in healthy donors. Amplification used 60 Vbeta primers and 13 Jbeta primers. TCRdb's copy holds only in-frame clones and misses some; the assay was immunoSEQ multiplex PCR. The profile covers about 130,000 clones, with 83% appearing a single time and around 1.2% taken by the ten largest. Material for sequencing was PBMCs. These receptors were collected from a girl aged 2 to 10 in good health and CMV-seronegative.

The chain is built from TRBV6-5 and TRBJ1-1, with a tentative D call TRBD1 (5 bases). V was trimmed by 2 bases and J by 1 base, leaving 11 bases between them. The CDR3 extends over 15 amino acids. Germline V gives CDR1 MNHEY, CDR2 SVGAGI. For the CDR3, the DNA is TGTGCCAGCAGTTACCAAACAGGCGCGAACACTGAAGCTTTCTTT. Its translation is CASSYQTGANTEAFF.

This clone showed up just a few times. The chain couples TRBV5-5 to TRBJ1-5; 7 nucleotides line up with TRBD1. CDR3 length: 15 amino acids. J lost 4 bases, V lost 5 bases, and 9 bases had no gene match. Germline CDR1 is SGHKS and CDR2 is YYEKEE (reference sequence). CDR3 in amino acids: CASSSRTGPNQPQHF. In nucleotides, the CDR3 is TGTGCCAGCAGTTCGCGGACAGGACCTAATCAGCCCCAGCATTTT.

The chain employs TRBV5-6 and TRBJ1-1, with a possible D match to TRBD1 (5 bases). The CDR3 is 12 amino acids. The germline V gene has CDR1 SGHDT and CDR2 YYEEEE. Deletions cut 2 bases from V and 6 bases from J, with 8 bases between. The CDR3 DNA reads TGTGCCAGCAGCTTAGCAGGGTCTGAAGCTTTCTTT. Translated: CASSLAGSEAFF.

The rearrangement joins TRBV30 to TRBJ1-4, with TRBD1 as a possible D gene (5 bases). This CDR3 is built from 12 residues. V lost 7 bases and J lost 6, with 12 bases in between. Germline values: CDR1 GTSNPN, CDR2 SVGIG (reference sequence). The CDR3 sequence: CALDTGDEKLFF. CDR3 nucleotides: TGTGCCTTGGACACGGGGGATGAAAAACTGTTTTTT.